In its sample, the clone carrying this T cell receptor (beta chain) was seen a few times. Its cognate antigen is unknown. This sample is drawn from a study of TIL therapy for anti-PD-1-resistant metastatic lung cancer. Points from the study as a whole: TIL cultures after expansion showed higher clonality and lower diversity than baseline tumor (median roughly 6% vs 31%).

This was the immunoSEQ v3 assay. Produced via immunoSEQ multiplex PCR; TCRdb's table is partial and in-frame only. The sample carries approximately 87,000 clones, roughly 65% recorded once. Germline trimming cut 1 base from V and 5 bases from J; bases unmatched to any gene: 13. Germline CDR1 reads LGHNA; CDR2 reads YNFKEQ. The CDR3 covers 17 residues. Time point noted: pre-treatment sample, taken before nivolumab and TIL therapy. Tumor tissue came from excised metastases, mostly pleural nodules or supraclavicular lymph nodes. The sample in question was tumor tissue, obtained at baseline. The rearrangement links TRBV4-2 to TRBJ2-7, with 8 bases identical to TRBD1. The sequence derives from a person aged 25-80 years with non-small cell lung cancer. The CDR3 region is CASSQAAGGATINEQYF. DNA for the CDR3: TGTGCCAGCAGCCAAGCGGCAGGGGGCGCAACCATAAACGAGCAGTACTTC.